This T cell receptor beta chain came from a study of blood T cell repertoires in COVID-19. Looking at the study overall: T cells, B-cell-depleted T cells, or PBMCs provided the cDNA or gDNA that served as material.

Per the original methods: Amplification with reference gene primers provided the estimates of nucleated cell counts. Clones were sequenced by immunoSEQ multiplex PCR, and TCRdb holds only the in-frame ones, with some missing. V, J and clone size derive from that table, while D and trimming were established from the DNA sequence. The profile shows some 260,000 clones, roughly 88% of them singletons. V was pared by 10 bases and J by 11 bases, with 18 bases of the junction left unmatched. The CDR3 has 16 residues. Germline assignment: CDR1 MDHEN and CDR2 SYDVKM. Sequenced material: peripheral blood. The sequence came from a middle-aged woman who had recovered from COVID-19. V is TRBV28 and J is TRBJ1-4, with 11 bases that match TRBD1. CDR3 in DNA: TGTGCCACCAGGGGACAGGGGGGGCCGGAATTCCAGAAACTGTTTTTT. Translated: CATRGQGGPEFQKLFF.